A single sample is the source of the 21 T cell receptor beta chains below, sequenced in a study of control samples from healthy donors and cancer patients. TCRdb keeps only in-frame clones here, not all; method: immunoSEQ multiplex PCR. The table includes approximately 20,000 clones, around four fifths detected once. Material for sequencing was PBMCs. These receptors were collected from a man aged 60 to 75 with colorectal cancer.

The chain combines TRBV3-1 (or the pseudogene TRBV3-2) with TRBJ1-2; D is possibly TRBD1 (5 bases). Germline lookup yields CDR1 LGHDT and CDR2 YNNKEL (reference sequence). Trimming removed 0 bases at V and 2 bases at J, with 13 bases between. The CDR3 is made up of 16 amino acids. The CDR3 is CASSQDGADFNYGYTF. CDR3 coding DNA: TGTGCCAGCAGCCAAGATGGGGCAGACTTCAACTATGGCTACACCTTC.

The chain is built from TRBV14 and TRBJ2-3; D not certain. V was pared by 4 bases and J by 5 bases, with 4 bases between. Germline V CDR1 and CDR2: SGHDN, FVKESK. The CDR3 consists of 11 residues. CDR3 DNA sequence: TGTGCCAGCAGCCTAAAAGATACGCAGTATTTT. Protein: CASSLKDTQYF.

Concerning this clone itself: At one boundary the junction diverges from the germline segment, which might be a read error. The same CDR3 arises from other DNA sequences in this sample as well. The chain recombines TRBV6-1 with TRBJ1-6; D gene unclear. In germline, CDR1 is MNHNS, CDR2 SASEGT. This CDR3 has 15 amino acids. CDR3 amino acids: CASSEAGSYNSPLHF. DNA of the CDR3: TGTGCCAGCAGTGAGGCGGGATCCTATAATTCACCCCTTCACTTT.

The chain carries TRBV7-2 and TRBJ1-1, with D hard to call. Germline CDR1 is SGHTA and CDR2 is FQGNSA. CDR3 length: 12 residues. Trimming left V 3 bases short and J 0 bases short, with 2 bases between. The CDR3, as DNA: TGTGCCAGCAGCTTCATGAACACTGAAGCTTTCTTT. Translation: CASSFMNTEAFF. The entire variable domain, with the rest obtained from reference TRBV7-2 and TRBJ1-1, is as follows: GAGVSQSPSNKVTEKGKDVELRCDPISGHTALYWYRQSLGQGLEFLIYFQGNSAPDKSGLPSDRFSAERTGGSVSTLTIQRTQQEDSAVYLCASSFMNTEAFFGQGTRLTVV.

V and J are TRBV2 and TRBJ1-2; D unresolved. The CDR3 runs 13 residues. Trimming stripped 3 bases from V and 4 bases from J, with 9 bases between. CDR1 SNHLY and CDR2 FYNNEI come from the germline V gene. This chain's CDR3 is CASSEFPTYGYTF. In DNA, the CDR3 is TGTGCCAGCAGTGAGTTCCCGACCTATGGCTACACCTTC.

CDR3 DNA sequence: TGTGCCAGCAGCTTAGGACAGAACAATGAGCAGTTCTTC. This codes for CASSLGQNNEQFF. The J gene is TRBJ2-1, the V gene TRBV7-9, with TRBD1 as a possible D gene (5 bases). Germline-derived CDR1 and CDR2 are SEHNR and FQNEAQ (reference sequence). The CDR3 has 13 residues. The V end was cut by 1 base, the J end by 5 bases, with 6 bases between. The whole variable domain, filled in from reference TRBV7-9 and TRBJ2-1, reads DTGVSQNPRHKITKRGQNVTFRCDPISEHNRLYWYRQTLGQGPEFLTYFQNEAQLEKSRLLSDRFSAERPKGSFSTLEIQRTEQGDSAMYLCASSLGQNNEQFFGPGTRLTVL.

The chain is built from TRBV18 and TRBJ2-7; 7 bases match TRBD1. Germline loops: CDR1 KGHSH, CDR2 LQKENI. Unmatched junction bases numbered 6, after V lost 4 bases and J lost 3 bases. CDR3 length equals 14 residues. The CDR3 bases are TGTGCCAGCTCACGAGGGACAGTGGACTACGAGCAGTACTTC. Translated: CASSRGTVDYEQYF.

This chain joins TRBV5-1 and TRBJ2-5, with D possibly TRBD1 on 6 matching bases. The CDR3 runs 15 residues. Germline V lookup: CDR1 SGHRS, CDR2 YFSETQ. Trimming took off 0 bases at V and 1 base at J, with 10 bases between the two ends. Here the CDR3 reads CASSLDGTSQETQYF. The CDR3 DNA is TGCGCCAGCAGCTTGGACGGGACAAGCCAAGAGACCCAGTACTTC.

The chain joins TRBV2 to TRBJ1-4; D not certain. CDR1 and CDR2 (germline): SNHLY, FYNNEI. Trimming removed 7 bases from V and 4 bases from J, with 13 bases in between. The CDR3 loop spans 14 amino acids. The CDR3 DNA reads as TGTGCCAGCAATCCTTACGGGATTAATGAAAAACTGTTTTTT. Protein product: CASNPYGINEKLFF.

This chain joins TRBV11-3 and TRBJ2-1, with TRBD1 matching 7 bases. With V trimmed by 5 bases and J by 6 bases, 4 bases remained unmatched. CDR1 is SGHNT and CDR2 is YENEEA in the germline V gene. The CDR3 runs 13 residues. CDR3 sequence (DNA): TGTGCCAGCAGCCTCGACAGGGCCAATGAGCAGTTCTTC. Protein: CASSLDRANEQFF.

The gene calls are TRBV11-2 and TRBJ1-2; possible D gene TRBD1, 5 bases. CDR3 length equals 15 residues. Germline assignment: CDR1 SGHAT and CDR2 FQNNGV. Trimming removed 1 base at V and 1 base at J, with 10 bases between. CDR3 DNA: TGTGCCAGCAGCTTAGGGCCGGGGCTTAACTATGGCTACACCTTC. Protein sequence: CASSLGPGLNYGYTF.

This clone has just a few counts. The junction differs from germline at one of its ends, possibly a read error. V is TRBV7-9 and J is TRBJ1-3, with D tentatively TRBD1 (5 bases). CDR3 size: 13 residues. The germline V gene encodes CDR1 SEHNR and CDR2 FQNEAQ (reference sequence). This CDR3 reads CASSLGTGDTIYF. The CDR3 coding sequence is TGTGCCAGCAGCTTGGGGACTGGAGACACCATATATTTT.

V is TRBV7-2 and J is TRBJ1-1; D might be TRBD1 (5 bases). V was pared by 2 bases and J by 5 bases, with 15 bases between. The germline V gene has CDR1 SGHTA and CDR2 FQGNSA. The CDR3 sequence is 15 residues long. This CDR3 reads CASSLRGPTGTEAFF. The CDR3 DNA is TGTGCCAGCAGCTTACGGGGACCGACCGGGACTGAAGCTTTCTTT.

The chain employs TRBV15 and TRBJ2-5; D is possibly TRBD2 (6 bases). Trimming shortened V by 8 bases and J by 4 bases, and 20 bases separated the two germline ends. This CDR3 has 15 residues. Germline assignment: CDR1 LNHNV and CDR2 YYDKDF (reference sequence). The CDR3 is CATGSGVYQGETQYF. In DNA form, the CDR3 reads TGTGCCACCGGGTCGGGGGTATACCAAGGAGAGACCCAGTACTTC.

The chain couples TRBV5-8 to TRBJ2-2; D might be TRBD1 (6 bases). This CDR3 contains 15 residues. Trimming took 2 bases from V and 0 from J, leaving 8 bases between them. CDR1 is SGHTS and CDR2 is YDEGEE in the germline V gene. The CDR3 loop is CASSLGTTNTGELFF. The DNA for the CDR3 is TGTGCCAGCAGCTTAGGGACAACGAACACCGGGGAGCTGTTTTTT. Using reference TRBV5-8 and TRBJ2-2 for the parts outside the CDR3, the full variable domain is EAGVTQSPTHLIKTRGQQATLRCSPISGHTSVYWYQQALGLGLQFLLWYDEGEERNRGNFPPRFSGRQFPNYSSELNVNALELEDSALYLCASSLGTTNTGELFFGEGSRLTVL.

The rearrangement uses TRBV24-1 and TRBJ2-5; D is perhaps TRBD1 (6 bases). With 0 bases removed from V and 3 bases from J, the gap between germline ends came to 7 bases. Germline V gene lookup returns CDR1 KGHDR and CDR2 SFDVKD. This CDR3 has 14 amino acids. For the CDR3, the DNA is TGTGCCACCAGTGATTTGGGGACAAAAGAGACCCAGTACTTC. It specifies CATSDLGTKETQYF.

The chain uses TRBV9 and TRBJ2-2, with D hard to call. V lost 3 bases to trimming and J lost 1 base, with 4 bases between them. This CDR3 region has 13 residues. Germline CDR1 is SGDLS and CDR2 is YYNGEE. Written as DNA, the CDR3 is TGTGCCAGCAGCGACAGGAACACCGGGGAGCTGTTTTTT. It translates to CASSDRNTGELFF.

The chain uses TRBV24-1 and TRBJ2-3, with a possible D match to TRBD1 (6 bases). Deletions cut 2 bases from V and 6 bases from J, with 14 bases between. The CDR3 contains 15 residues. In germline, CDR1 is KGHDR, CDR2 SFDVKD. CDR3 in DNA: TGTGCCACCAGTGATTCGAAGAAGGGGGAGGATACGCAGTATTTT. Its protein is CATSDSKKGEDTQYF.

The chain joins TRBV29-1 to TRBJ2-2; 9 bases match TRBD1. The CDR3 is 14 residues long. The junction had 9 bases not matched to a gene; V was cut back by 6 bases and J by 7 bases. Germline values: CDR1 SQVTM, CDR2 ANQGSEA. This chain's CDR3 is CSVGETGGNGELFF. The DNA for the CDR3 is TGCAGCGTGGGAGAGACAGGGGGGAACGGGGAGCTGTTTTTT.

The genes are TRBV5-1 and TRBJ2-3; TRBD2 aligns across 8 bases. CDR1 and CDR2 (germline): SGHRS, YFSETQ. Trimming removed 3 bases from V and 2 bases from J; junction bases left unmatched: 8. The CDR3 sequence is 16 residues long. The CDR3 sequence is CASSSGVAGITDTQYF. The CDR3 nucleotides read TGCGCCAGCAGCTCTGGAGTAGCGGGGATCACAGATACGCAGTATTTT.

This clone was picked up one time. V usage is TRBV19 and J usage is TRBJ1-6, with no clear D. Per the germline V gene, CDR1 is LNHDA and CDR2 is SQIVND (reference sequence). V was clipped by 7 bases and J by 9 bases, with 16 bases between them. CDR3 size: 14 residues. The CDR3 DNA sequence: TGTGCCAGTACCTCGAGTGGGCTAATTTCACCCCTCCACTTT. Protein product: CASTSSGLISPLHF.